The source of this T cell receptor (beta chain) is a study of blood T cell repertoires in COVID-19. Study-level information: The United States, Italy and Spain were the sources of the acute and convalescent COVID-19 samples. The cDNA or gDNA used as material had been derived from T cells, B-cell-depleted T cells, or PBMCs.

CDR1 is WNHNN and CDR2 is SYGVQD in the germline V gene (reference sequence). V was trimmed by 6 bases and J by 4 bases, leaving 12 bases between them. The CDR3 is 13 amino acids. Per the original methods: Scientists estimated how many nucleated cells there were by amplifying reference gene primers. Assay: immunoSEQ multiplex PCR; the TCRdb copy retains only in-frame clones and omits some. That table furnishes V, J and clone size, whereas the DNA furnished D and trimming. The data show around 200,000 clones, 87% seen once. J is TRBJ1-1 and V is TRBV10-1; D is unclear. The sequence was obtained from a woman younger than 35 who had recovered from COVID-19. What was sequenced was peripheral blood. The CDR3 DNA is TGCGCCAGCAGAGCGGGTGTTTTCACTGAAGCTTTCTTT. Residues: CASRAGVFTEAFF.